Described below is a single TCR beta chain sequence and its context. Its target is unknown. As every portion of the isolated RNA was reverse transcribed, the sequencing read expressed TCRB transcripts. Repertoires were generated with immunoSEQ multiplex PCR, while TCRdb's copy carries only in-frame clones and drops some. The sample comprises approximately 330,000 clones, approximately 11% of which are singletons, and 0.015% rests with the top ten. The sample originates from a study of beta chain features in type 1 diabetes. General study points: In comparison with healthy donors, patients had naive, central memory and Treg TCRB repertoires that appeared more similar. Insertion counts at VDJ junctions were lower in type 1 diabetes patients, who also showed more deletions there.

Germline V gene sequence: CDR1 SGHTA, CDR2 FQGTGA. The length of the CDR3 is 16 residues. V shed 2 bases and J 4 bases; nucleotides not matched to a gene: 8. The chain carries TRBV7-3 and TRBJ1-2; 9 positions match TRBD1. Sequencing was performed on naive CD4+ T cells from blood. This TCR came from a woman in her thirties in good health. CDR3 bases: TGTGCCAGCAGCTTATCCCCGACAGGGGGTTCCTATGGCTACACCTTC. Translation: CASSLSPTGGSYGYTF.